The present T cell receptor beta chain was sequenced within a study of T-cell memory formation after mild COVID-19 (dated by TCRdb to the early 2020s). For the study in its entirety: Most TCR sequence clusters were specific to one of the two donors. Longitudinal TCRalpha and TCRbeta repertoire sequencing tracked T-cell clones expanding and contracting after mild COVID-19 in two donors. The cohort comprised two young, previously healthy adult volunteers, one female and one male. Here is what the overall study found, with its caveats: From day 15 to 85, contracting clones showed balanced CD4/CD8 phenotypes, whereas a second wave of clones that expanded from day 15 to 37 leaned towards CD4+. Only two mild cases were covered in the study, and larger cohorts including severe cases with pre-infection samples were considered necessary. Some responding clones were found in pre-infection memory, which suggests that pre-existing cross-reactive memory T cells took part in the SARS-CoV-2 response. SARS-CoV-2 specificity was not confirmed for the second-wave clones peaking on day 37. Contracting CD4+ clones were located mainly in the CM and EM memory subsets, whereas CD8+ clones were found to be enriched in EMRA.

Reads for this sample came from an Illumina NovaSeq 6000. cDNA libraries for TCRalpha and TCRbeta were prepared by 5'RACE using constant-segment primers, with sample barcodes and unique molecular identifiers added. Trizol reagent was used to extract RNA from every sample. Library amplification was performed in two PCR steps, and a second sample barcode and Illumina TruSeq adapters were introduced in the second step. Sequencing of libraries was performed on an Illumina NovaSeq with 2 x 150 bp paired-end reads. Processing in the source paper ran as follows. With migec v1.2.7, reads were demultiplexed and then collapsed into UMI-guided consensus sequences. Using mixcr v2.1.11, UMI consensuses were aligned to TRA and TRB V and J templates and then assembled into clonotypes. A clonotype was counted as expanded or contracted only if both edgeR and NoisET called the change significant, with noise models trained on biological replicates. edgeR calls used a false discovery rate-adjusted p below 0.01 and a log2 fold-change threshold of 1. As an exploratory analysis of dynamics, PCA with hierarchical clustering was applied to max-normalized trajectories of the 1000 most abundant clonotypes. Each responding clone was given a CD4 or CD8 phenotype based on the CD4+ and CD8+ repertoires, which had been sequenced separately. TCRdb itself trimmed the public reads at Q25 with fastp, ran MiXCR and retained productive beta chains. Every CDR3 protein is listed once, alongside the most common genes and DNA of its rows. These V and J calls derive from TCRdb rather than the authors' analysis. For this sample the table gives 110,000 to 150,000 distinct CDR3 sequences, of which 11% to 15% were detected only once. The ten largest clones add up to approximately 30% of the sample.

V ends up 0 bases short and J 3 bases short, with an unmatched junction base count of 3. The CDR3 runs 15 amino acids, cysteine and phenylalanine included. Just the 45-base CDR3 DNA is kept, in frame starting at base 1. The germline V gene encodes CDR1 MGHRA and CDR2 YSYEKL. PBMCs were isolated by Ficoll-Paque density gradient centrifugation. Concerning this clonotype: Its antigen remains undetermined. The sample holds no much larger clone one base away, and base qualities are not on file.

The chain joins TRBV4-1 to TRBJ2-7, with 9 central nucleotides matching TRBD1. The clonotype originates from an adult woman who had mild COVID-19 (a few samples of this study predate the infection). The sample titles of this study are shuffled in the database, so cell type and time point are left out; the donor was told from shared clones. The sample consisted of PBMCs or a T cell subset sorted from them (not recorded which). The CDR3 amino acid sequence is: CASSQDEGQGYEQYF. The nucleotide sequence reads TGCGCCAGCAGCCAAGATGAGGGACAGGGCTACGAGCAGTACTTC.